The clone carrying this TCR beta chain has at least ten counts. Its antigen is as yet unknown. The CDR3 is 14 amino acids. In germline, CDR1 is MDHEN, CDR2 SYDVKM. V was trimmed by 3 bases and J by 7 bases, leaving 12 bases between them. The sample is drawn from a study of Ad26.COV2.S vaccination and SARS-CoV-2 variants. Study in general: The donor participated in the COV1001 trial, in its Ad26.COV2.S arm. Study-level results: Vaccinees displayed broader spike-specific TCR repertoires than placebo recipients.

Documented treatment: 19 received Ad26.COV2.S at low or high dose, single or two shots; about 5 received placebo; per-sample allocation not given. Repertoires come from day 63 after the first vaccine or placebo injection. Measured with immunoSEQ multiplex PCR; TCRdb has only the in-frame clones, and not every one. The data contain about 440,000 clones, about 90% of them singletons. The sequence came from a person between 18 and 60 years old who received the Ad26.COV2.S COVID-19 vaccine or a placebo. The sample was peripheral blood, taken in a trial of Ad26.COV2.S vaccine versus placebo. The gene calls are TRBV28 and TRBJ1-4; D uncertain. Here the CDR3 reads CASSLSGGSEKLFF. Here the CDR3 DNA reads TGTGCCAGCAGTTTGTCCGGTGGGAGTGAAAAACTGTTTTTT.